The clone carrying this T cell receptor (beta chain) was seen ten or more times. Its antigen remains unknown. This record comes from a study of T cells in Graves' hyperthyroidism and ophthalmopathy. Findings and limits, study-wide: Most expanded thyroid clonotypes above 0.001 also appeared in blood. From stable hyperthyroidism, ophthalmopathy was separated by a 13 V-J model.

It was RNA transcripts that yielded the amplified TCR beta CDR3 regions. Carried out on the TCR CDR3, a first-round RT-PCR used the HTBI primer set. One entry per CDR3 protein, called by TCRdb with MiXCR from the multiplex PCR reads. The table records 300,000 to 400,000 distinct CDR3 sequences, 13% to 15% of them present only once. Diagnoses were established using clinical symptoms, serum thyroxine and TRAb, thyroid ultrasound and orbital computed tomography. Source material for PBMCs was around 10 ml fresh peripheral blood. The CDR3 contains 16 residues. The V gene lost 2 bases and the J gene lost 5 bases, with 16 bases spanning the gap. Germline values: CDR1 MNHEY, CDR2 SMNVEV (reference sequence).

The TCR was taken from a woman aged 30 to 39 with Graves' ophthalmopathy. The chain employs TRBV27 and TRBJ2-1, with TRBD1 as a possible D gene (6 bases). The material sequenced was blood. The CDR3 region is CASSLRLLGQNNEQFF. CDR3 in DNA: TGTGCCAGCAGTTTAAGGCTCTTAGGACAGAACAATGAGCAGTTCTTC.